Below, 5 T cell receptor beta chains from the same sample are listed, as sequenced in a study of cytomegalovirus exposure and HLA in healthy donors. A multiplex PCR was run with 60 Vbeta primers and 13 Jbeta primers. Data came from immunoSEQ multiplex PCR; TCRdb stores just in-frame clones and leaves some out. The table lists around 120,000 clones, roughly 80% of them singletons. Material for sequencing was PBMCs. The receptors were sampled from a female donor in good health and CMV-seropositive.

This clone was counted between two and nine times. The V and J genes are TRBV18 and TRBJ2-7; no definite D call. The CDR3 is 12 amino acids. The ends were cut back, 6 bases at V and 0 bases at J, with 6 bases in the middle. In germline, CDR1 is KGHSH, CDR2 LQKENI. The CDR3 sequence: CASSLGSYEQYF. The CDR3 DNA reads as TGTGCCAGCTCTCTCGGCTCCTACGAGCAGTACTTC.

The CDR3, as DNA: TGTGCCAGCTCACTTGGGGCCTATCAGCCCCAGCATTTT. Its translation: CASSLGAYQPQHF. V gene TRBV18 combines with J gene TRBJ1-5; the D gene is possibly TRBD1 (5 bases). Trimming took off 4 bases at V and 5 bases at J, with 9 bases between the two ends. The CDR3 length is 13 residues. Germline V gene sequence: CDR1 KGHSH, CDR2 LQKENI.

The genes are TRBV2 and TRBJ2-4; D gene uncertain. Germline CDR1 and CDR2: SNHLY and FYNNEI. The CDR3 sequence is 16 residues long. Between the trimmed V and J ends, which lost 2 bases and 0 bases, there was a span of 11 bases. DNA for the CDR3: TGTGCCAGCAGTGAACAGGTCCAGCTAGCCAAAAACATTCAGTACTTC. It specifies CASSEQVQLAKNIQYF. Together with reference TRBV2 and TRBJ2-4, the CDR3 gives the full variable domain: EPEVTQTPSHQVTQMGQEVILRCVPISNHLYFYWYRQILGQKVEFLVSFYNNEISEKSEIFDDQFSVERPDGSNFTLKIRSTKLEDSAMYFCASSEQVQLAKNIQYFGAGTRLSVL.

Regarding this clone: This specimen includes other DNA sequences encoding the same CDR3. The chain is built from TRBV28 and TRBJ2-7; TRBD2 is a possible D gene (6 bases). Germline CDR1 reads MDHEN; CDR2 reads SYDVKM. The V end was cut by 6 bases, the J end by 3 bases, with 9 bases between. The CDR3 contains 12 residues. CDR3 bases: TGTGCCAGCAGGACCGGGAGCTACGAGCAGTACTTC. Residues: CASRTGSYEQYF.

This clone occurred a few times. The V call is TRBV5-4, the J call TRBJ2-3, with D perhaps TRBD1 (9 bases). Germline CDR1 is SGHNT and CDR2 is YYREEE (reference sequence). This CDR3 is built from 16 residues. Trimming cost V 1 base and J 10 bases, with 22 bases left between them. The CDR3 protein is CASSLRGGQGRLSQYF. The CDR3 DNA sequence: TGTGCCAGCAGCTTGCGGGGGGGACAGGGACGACTTTCGCAGTATTTT. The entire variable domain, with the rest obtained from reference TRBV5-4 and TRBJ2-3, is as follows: ETGVTQSPTHLIKTRGQQVTLRCSSQSGHNTVSWYQQALGQGPQFIFQYYREEENGRGNFPPRFSGLQFPNYSSELNVNALELDDSALYLCASSLRGGQGRLSQYFGPGTRLTVL.